Following are 17 T cell receptor beta chains from one sample sequenced in a study of graft-versus-host responses after intestinal transplantation. Their cognate antigens are unknown. Only in-frame clones appear in the TCRdb table, and some are missing; sequencing was by immunoSEQ multiplex PCR. The table lists approximately 130,000 clones, roughly nine tenths of them singletons. The sample consisted of unstimulated CD4+ T cells sorted from spleen or lymph node cells, taken before intestinal transplant. Source of these receptors: a human donor who received an intestinal transplant.

The V gene is TRBV7-6, the J gene TRBJ2-5; 10 bases line up with TRBD1. CDR3 length: 14 residues. From germline, CDR1 is SGHVS and CDR2 FNYEAQ. V trimming: 5 bases; J trimming: 3 bases; junction bases outside the gene matches: 3. DNA for the CDR3: TGTGCCAGCAGCCCCGGGACAGGGGAAGAGACCCAGTACTTC. This gives the protein CASSPGTGEETQYF.

The gene calls are TRBV12-2 and TRBJ2-2. TRBV12-2 is given as a pseudogene. CDR3 size: 12 residues. The CDR3 loop reads CASRFNTGELFF. The CDR3 region has the DNA TGTGCAAGTCGCTTTAACACCGGGGAGCTGTTTTTT.

The rearrangement uses TRBV4-1 and TRBJ1-2; perhaps TRBD1 as D (5 bases). CDR1 MGHRA and CDR2 YSYEKL come from the germline V gene. V was trimmed by 0 bases and J by 9 bases, leaving 23 bases between them. The CDR3 runs to 17 residues. The CDR3 loop reads CASSQEWGRVLLYRYTF. The DNA of the CDR3 is TGCGCCAGCAGCCAAGAATGGGGACGGGTTCTCCTTTACCGCTACACCTTC.

This chain links TRBV5-4 with TRBJ2-2; D may be TRBD2 (5 bases). Per the germline V gene, CDR1 is SGHNT and CDR2 is YYREEE (reference sequence). Trimming took 7 bases from V and 2 from J, leaving 21 bases between them. The CDR3 has 17 residues. CDR3 region: CASPSRVGVVNTGELFF. The CDR3 DNA is TGTGCCAGCCCTTCAAGGGTCGGGGTTGTAAACACCGGGGAGCTGTTTTTT.

The V gene is TRBV15, the J gene TRBJ2-1; no clear D gene. There are 16 residues in the CDR3. V gave up 0 bases and J gave up 9 bases, with 18 bases separating them. Germline assignment: CDR1 LNHNV and CDR2 YYDKDF (reference sequence). The CDR3: CATSRDIVGRYAEQFF. The DNA of the CDR3 is TGTGCCACCAGCAGAGATATCGTGGGCAGGTACGCTGAGCAGTTCTTC.

This chain joins TRBV27 and TRBJ1-2, with D possibly matching TRBD1 (6 bases). With 3 bases removed from V and 6 bases from J, the gap between germline ends came to 11 bases. CDR1 and CDR2 (germline): MNHEY, SMNVEV (reference sequence). This CDR3 spans 13 amino acids. CDR3 coding DNA: TGTGCCAGCAGTTTTGGGGGCGCCGATGGCTACACCTTC. Its translation is CASSFGGADGYTF.

This clone was recorded only once. The gene calls are TRBV13 and TRBJ2-1; TRBD2 agrees at 15 bases. Trimming took 4 bases from V and 7 from J; bases not matched to a gene: 5. The CDR3 extends over 16 amino acids. Germline V gives CDR1 PRHDT, CDR2 FYEKMQ (reference sequence). The CDR3 DNA reads TGTGCCAGCAGCTGGCGGACTAGCGGGGGGGTAAATGAGCAGTTCTTC. Translating it yields CASSWRTSGGVNEQFF.

This chain uses TRBV11-2 with TRBJ2-7, with 8 bases that match TRBD2. The CDR3 length is 14 residues. J gave up 3 bases and V 6 bases, and 7 bases lay outside the gene matches. CDR1 SGHAT and CDR2 FQNNGV come from the germline V gene. DNA of the CDR3: TGTGCCAGCAGGCCTGGACTAGCCCTCTACGAGCAGTACTTC. It codes for CASRPGLALYEQYF.

This sequence joins TRBV6-6 and TRBJ1-1, with D unresolved. V was clipped by 4 bases and J by 1 base, with 7 bases between them. Per germline, CDR1 MNHNY and CDR2 SVGAGI (reference sequence). This CDR3 comprises 13 residues. The CDR3 sequence: CASSSEGNTEAFF. CDR3 coding DNA: TGTGCCAGCAGTTCGGAGGGGAACACTGAAGCTTTCTTT.

This chain joins TRBV5-8 and TRBJ2-5; TRBD2 matches at 11 bases. This CDR3 comprises 17 residues. After removal of 0 bases from V and 2 bases from J, the junction contained 6 bases not matched to a gene. CDR1 is SGHTS and CDR2 is YDEGEE in the germline V gene. CDR3 in DNA: TGTGCCAGCAGCTTGGGGCTAGCGGGGGGCTTTCAAGAGACCCAGTACTTC. Its protein is CASSLGLAGGFQETQYF.

The CDR3 sequence is CASRPDKYSNQPQHF. DNA of the CDR3: TGTGCCAGCAGGCCCGACAAGTATAGCAATCAGCCCCAGCATTTT. The chain combines TRBV6-5 with TRBJ1-5; D not certain. Germline V gene lookup returns CDR1 MNHEY and CDR2 SVGAGI. Trimming removed 6 bases at V and 0 bases at J, with 12 bases between. This CDR3 is 15 amino acids long.

This chain uses TRBV6-1 with TRBJ2-1; either TRBD1 or TRBD2 may supply D (5 bases each). The CDR3 covers 15 residues. The germline V gene has CDR1 MNHNS and CDR2 SASEGT. Trimming pared 2 bases from V and 3 bases from J, leaving 11 bases between. CDR3 sequence (DNA): TGTGCCAGCAGTGAAAGGGGACCCAACTACAATGAGCAGTTCTTC. Translated: CASSERGPNYNEQFF.

This chain uses TRBV6-5 with TRBJ1-1; TRBD1 might be the D (5 bases). Deletions cut 6 bases from V and 6 bases from J, with 14 bases between. Germline values: CDR1 MNHEY, CDR2 SVGAGI. CDR3 size: 13 residues. CDR3 region: CASSSEGKAEAFF. CDR3 nucleotides: TGTGCCAGCAGCTCAGAGGGGAAGGCTGAAGCTTTCTTT.

The chain recombines TRBV25-1 with TRBJ1-5, with 8 bases identical to TRBD1. The junction had 0 bases not matched to a gene; V was cut back by 3 bases and J by 2 bases. This CDR3 is 14 amino acids long. From germline, CDR1 is MGHDK and CDR2 SYGVNS. CDR3: CASSEGQGNQPQHF. CDR3 nucleotide sequence: TGTGCCAGCAGTGAGGGACAGGGCAATCAGCCCCAGCATTTT.

The chain recombines TRBV6-6 with TRBJ2-7; TRBD2 might be the D (6 bases). Germline V gene lookup returns CDR1 MNHNY and CDR2 SVGAGI (reference sequence). Trimming removed 2 bases from V and 0 bases from J, with 8 bases in between. This CDR3 comprises 14 residues. The CDR3 reads CASSYRESSYEQYF. The CDR3 nucleotides are TGTGCCAGCAGTTACCGGGAGAGCTCCTACGAGCAGTACTTC.

This chain joins TRBV6-5 and TRBJ1-2, with 8 bases fitting TRBD1. The germline gives CDR1 MNHEY, CDR2 SVGAGI. The trim removed 6 bases at V and 4 bases at J, leaving 4 bases unmatched. The CDR3 covers 13 residues. The CDR3 DNA sequence: TGTGCCAGCAGCCTGGACAGGGTCTATGGCTACACCTTC. As protein: CASSLDRVYGYTF.

The chain carries TRBV5-4 and TRBJ1-2, with unresolved D. CDR1 and CDR2 (germline): SGHNT, YYREEE (reference sequence). Trimming shortened V by 3 bases and J by 9 bases, and 12 bases separated the two germline ends. The CDR3 is made up of 12 amino acids. The CDR3 reads CASSSRETSYTF. Here the CDR3 DNA reads TGTGCCAGCAGCTCCAGAGAGACGAGCTACACCTTC.